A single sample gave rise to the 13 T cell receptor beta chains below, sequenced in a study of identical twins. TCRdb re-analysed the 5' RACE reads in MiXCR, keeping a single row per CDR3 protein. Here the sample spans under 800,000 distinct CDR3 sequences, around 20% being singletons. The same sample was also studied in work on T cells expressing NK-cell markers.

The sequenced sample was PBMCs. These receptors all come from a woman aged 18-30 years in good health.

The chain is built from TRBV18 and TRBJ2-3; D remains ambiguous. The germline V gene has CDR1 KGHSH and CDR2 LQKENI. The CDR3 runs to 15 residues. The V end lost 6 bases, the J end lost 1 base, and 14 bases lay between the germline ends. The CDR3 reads CASSRNPQGTDTQYF. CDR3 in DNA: TGTGCCAGCTCTCGAAACCCCCAGGGCACAGATACGCAGTATTTT.

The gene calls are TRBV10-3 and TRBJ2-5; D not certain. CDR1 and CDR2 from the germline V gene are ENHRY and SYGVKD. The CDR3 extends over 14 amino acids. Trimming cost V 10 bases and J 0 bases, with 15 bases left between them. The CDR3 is CATAGVSYQETQYF. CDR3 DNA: TGTGCCACTGCTGGGGTTTCGTACCAAGAGACCCAGTACTTC.

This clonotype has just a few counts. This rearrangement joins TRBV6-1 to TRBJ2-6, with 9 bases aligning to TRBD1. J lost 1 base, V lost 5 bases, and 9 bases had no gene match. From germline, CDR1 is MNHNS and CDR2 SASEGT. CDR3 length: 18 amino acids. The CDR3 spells CASSTGTGSRSGANVLTF. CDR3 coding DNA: TGTGCCAGCAGTACGGGGACAGGGAGTAGATCTGGGGCCAACGTCCTGACTTTC.

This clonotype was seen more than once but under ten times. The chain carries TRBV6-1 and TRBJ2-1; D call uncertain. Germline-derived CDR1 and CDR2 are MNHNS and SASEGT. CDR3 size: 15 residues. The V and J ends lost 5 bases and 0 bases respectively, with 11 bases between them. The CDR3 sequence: CASSQLQSSYNEQFF. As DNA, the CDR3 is TGTGCCAGCAGTCAACTGCAGAGCTCCTACAATGAGCAGTTCTTC.

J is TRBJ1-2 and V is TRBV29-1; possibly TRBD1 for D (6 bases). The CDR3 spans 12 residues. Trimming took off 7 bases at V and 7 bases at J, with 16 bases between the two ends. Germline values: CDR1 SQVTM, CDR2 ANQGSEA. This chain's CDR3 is CSGGGDGSGYTF. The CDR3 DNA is TGCAGCGGAGGGGGGGACGGGAGTGGCTACACCTTC.

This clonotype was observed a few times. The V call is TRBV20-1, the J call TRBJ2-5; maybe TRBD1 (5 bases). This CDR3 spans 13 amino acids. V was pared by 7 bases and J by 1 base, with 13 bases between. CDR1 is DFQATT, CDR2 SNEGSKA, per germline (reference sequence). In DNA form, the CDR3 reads TGCAGTGTGGTTGGGCAGGGCCAAGAGACCCAGTACTTC. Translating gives CSVVGQGQETQYF.

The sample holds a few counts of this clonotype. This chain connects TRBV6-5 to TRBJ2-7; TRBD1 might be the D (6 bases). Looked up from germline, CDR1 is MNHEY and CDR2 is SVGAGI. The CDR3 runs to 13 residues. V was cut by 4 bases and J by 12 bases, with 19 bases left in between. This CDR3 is CASSFAQGGWWYF. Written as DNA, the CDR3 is TGTGCCAGCAGTTTCGCACAGGGCGGGTGGTGGTACTTC.

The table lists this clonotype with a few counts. The CDR3 region has the DNA TGCAGTGCTAGCAGACGTGCAGATACGCAGTATTTT. Its translation is CSASRRADTQYF. The J gene is TRBJ2-3, the V gene TRBV20-1; D is unresolved. This CDR3 region has 12 residues. Germline CDR1 is DFQATT and CDR2 is SNEGSKA (reference sequence). Trimming removed 3 bases at V and 4 bases at J, with 8 bases between.

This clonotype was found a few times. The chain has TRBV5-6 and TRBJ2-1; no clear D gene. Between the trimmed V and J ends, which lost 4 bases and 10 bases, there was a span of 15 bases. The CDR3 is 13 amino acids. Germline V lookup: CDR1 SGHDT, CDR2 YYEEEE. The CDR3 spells CASSPVGPQEQFF. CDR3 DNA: TGTGCCAGCAGCCCCGTCGGGCCCCAGGAGCAGTTCTTC.

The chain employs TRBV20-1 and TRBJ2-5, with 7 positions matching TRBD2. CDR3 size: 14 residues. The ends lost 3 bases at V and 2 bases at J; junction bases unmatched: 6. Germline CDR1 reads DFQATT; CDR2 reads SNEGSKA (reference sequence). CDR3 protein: CSARSRELQETQYF. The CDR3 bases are TGCAGTGCTAGGTCGCGGGAGTTACAAGAGACCCAGTACTTC.

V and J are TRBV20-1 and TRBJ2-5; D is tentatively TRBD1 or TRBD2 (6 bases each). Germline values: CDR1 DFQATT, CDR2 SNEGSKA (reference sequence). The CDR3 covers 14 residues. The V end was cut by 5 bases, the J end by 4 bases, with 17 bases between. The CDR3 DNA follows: TGCAGTGCTCCGGGACTCCGAGGGGGAGAGACCCAGTACTTC. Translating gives CSAPGLRGGETQYF.

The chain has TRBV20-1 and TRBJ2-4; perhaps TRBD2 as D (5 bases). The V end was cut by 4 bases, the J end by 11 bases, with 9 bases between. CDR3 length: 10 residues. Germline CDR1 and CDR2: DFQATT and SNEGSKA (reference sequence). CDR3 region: CSAKGSVQYF. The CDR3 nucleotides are TGCAGTGCTAAAGGGAGCGTTCAGTACTTC.

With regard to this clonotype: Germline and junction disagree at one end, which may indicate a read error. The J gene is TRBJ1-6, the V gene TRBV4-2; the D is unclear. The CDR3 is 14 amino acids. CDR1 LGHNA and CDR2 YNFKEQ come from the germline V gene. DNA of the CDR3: TGTGCCAGCTGCCAAAGACAAGACAATTCACCCCTCCACTTT. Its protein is CASCQRQDNSPLHF.